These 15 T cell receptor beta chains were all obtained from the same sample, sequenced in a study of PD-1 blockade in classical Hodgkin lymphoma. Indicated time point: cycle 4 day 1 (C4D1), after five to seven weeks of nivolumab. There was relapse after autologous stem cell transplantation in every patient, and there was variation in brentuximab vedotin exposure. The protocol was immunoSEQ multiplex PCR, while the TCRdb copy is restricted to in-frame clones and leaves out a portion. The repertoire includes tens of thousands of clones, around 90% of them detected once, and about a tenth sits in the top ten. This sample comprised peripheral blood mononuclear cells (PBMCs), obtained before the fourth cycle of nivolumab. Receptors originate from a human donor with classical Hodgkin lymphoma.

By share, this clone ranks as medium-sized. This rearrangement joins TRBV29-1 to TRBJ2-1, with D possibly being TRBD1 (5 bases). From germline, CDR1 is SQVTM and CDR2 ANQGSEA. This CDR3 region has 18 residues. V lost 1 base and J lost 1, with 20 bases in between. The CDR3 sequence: CSVEGYPGKGRSYNEQFF. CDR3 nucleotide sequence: TGCAGCGTTGAAGGATACCCCGGCAAGGGGCGGTCCTACAATGAGCAGTTCTTC.

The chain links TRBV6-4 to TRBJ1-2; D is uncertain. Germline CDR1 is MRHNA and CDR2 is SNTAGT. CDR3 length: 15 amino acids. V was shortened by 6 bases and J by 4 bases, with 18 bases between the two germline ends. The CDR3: CASSASTSGRYGYTF. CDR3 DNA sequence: TGTGCCAGCAGCGCTTCAACAAGCGGACGCTATGGCTACACCTTC.

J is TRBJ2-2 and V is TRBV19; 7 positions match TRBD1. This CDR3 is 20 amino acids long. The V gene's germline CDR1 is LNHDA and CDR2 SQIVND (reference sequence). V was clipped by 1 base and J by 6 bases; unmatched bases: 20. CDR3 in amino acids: CASSIAHFRLAGGEAGELFF. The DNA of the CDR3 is TGTGCCAGTAGTATAGCCCACTTCCGTCTAGCAGGGGGAGAAGCCGGGGAGCTGTTTTTT.

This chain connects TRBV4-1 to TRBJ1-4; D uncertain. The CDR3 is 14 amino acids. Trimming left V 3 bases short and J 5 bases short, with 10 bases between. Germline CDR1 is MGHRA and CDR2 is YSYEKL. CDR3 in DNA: TGCGCCAGCAGCCATAGGGCGGGAAATGAAAAACTGTTTTTT. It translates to CASSHRAGNEKLFF.

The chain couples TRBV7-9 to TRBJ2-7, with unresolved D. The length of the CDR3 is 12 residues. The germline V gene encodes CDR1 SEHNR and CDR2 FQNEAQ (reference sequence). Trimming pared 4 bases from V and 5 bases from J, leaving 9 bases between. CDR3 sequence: CASSSPPHEQYF. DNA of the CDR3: TGTGCCAGCAGCTCCCCCCCCCACGAGCAGTACTTC.

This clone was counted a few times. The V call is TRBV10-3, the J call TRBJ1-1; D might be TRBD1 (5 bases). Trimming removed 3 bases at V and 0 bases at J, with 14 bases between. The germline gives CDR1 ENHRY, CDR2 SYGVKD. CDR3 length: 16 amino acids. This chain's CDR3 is CAISEDSFILNTEAFF. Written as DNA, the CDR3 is TGTGCCATCAGTGAAGACAGTTTTATCCTGAACACTGAAGCTTTCTTT.

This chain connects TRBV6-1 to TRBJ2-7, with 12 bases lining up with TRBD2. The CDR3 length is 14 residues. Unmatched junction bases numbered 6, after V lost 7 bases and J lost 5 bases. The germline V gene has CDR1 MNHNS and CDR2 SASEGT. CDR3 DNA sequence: TGTGCCAGCAAAGGACTAGCGGGGTTTGACGAGCAGTACTTC. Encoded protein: CASKGLAGFDEQYF.

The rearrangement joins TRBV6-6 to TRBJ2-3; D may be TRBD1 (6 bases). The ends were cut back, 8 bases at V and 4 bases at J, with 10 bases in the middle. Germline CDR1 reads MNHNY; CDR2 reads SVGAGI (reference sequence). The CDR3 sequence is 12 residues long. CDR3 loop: CASAEGADTQYF. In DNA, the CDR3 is TGTGCCAGCGCCGAGGGGGCAGATACGCAGTATTTT.

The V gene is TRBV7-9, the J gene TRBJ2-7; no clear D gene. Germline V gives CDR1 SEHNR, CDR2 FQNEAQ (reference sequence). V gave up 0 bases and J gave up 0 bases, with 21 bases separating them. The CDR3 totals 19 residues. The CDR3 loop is CASSLASLQKSSSSYEQYF. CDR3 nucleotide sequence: TGTGCCAGCAGCTTAGCGTCTCTACAGAAGTCTTCTAGCTCCTACGAGCAGTACTTC.

For the CDR3, the DNA is TGTGCCAGCAGTTTAGTAGGGGGTCGGGTCATGAACACTGAAGCTTTCTTT. It codes for CASSLVGGRVMNTEAFF. The rearrangement uses TRBV27 and TRBJ1-1, with D possibly TRBD1 on 6 matching bases. The CDR3 sequence is 17 residues long. Germline lookup yields CDR1 MNHEY and CDR2 SMNVEV (reference sequence). V dropped 2 bases and J dropped 0 bases, with 16 bases sitting between them.

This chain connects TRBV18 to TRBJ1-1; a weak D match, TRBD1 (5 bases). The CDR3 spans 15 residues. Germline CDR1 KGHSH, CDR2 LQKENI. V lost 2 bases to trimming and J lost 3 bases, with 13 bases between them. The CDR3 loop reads CASSPKAGWDTEAFF. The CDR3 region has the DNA TGTGCCAGCTCACCAAAGGCAGGGTGGGACACTGAAGCTTTCTTT.

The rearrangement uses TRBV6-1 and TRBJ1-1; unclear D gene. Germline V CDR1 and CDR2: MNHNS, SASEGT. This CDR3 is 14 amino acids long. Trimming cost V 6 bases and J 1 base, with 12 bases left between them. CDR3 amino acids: CASSLSDGNTEAFF. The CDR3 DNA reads TGTGCCAGCAGCCTCTCGGACGGGAACACTGAAGCTTTCTTT.

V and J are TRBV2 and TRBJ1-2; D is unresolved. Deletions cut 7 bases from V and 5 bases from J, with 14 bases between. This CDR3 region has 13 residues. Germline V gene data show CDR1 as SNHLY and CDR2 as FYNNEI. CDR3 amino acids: CASMSGNVYGYTF. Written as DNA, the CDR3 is TGTGCCAGCATGTCGGGCAATGTGTATGGCTACACCTTC. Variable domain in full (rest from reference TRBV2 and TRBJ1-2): EPEVTQTPSHQVTQMGQEVILRCVPISNHLYFYWYRQILGQKVEFLVSFYNNEISEKSEIFDDQFSVERPDGSNFTLKIRSTKLEDSAMYFCASMSGNVYGYTFGSGTRLTVV.

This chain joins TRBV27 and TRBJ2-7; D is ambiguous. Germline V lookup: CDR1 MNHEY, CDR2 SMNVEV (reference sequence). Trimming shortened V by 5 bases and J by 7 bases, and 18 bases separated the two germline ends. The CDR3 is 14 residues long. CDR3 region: CASSPSGPREEQYF. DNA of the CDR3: TGTGCCAGCAGTCCCTCCGGGCCTCGAGAGGAGCAGTACTTC.

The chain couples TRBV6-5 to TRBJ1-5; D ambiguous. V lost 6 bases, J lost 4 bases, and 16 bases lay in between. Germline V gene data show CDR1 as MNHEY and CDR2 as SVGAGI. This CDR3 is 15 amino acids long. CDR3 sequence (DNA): TGTGCCAGCAGACGAGCGGACCAGTCAAATCAGCCCCAGCATTTT. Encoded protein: CASRRADQSNQPQHF.